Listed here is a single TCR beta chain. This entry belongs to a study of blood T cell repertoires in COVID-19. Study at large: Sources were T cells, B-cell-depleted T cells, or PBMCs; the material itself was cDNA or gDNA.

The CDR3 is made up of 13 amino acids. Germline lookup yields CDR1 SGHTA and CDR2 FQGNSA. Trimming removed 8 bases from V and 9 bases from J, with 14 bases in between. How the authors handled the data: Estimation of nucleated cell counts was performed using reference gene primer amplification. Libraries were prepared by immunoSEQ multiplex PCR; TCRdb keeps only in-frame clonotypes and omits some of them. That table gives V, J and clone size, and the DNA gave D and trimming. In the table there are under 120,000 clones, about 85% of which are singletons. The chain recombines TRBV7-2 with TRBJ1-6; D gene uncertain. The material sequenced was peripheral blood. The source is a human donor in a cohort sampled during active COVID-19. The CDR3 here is CASSGERRSPLHF. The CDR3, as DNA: TGTGCCAGCTCCGGGGAGCGCCGTTCACCCCTCCACTTT.